This TCR beta chain came from a study of blood T cells in healthy people across ages. This CDR3 is 13 amino acids long. V shed 6 bases and J shed 7 bases, with 15 bases lying between them. CDR1 MNHEY and CDR2 SVGAGI come from the germline V gene. Combining a sample-barcoded 5' primer with a J-beta primer mix, a second PCR ran for about 6 to 11 cycles. TCRdb passed the 5' RACE reads through MiXCR, listing each CDR3 protein once. The sample has 650,000 or so distinct CDR3 sequences, around 52% seen once; the top ten hold around an eighth. Each donor gave around 9.3 milliliters of peripheral blood. The genes are TRBV6-5 and TRBJ1-2, with D perhaps matching TRBD1 (6 bases). The specimen sequenced was blood. This sequence was found in a woman aged 80 or older in good health. CDR3 nucleotide sequence: TGTGCCAGCAGCCCAGGGGTGAAGGCTGGCTACACCTTC. Its protein is CASSPGVKAGYTF.